Below are 7 T cell receptor beta chains sequenced from a single sample in a study of T-cell memory formation after mild COVID-19. TCRdb fed the 5' RACE reads into MiXCR, producing one record per CDR3 protein. The sample yields about 410,000 distinct CDR3 sequences, about a sixth seen once. The material sequenced was PBMCs or a T cell subset sorted from them (not recorded which). These receptors all come from a man aged 18 to 35 who had mild COVID-19 (a few samples of this study predate the infection). Cell type and time point are not known.

There are many counts of this clonotype. The V and J genes are TRBV5-5 and TRBJ2-5; no clear D gene. V was cut by 4 bases and J by 0 bases, with 19 bases left in between. CDR1 is SGHKS and CDR2 is YYEKEE in the germline V gene (reference sequence). This CDR3 is built from 17 residues. The CDR3 bases are TGTGCCAGCAGCCCGTCAGCCCGGGCAATGTACCAAGAGACCCAGTACTTC. This encodes CASSPSARAMYQETQYF.

The chain carries TRBV30 and TRBJ1-4, with TRBD1 matching 8 bases. The CDR3 covers 14 residues. Trimming took 3 bases from V and 4 from J; bases not matched to a gene: 4. Per germline, CDR1 GTSNPN and CDR2 SVGIG (reference sequence). The CDR3 DNA sequence: TGTGCCTGGAGAGTGGACAGGGTTAATGAAAAACTGTTTTTT. Encoded protein: CAWRVDRVNEKLFF.

This clonotype has at least ten counts. The chain combines TRBV5-1 with TRBJ1-1; D is unresolved. Between the trimmed V and J ends, which lost 5 bases and 0 bases, there was a span of 5 bases. This CDR3 is built from 12 residues. From germline, CDR1 is SGHRS and CDR2 YFSETQ. For the CDR3, the DNA is TGCGCCAGCAGGAACATGAACACTGAAGCTTTCTTT. Protein sequence: CASRNMNTEAFF. Full variable domain (missing parts from reference TRBV5-1 and TRBJ1-1): KAGVTQTPRYLIKTRGQQVTLSCSPISGHRSVSWYQQTPGQGLQFLFEYFSETQRNKGNFPGRFSGRQFSNSRSEMNVSTLELGDSALYLCASRNMNTEAFFGQGTRLTVV.

This clonotype was observed a handful of times. This rearrangement joins TRBV7-7 to TRBJ2-3; no definite D call. CDR1 is SSHAT and CDR2 is FNYEAQ in the germline V gene (reference sequence). Trimming cost V 2 bases and J 1 base, with 10 bases left between them. The CDR3 loop spans 15 amino acids. Here the CDR3 reads CASSLSTHGTDTQYF. The DNA of the CDR3 is TGTGCCAGCAGCTTAAGTACCCATGGCACAGATACGCAGTATTTT.

In its sample, this clonotype was seen a few times. The V gene is TRBV12-3 or TRBV12-4, the J gene TRBJ1-1; D ambiguous. Trimming shortened V by 6 bases and J by 2 bases, and 10 bases separated the two germline ends. The CDR3 totals 13 residues. CDR3 DNA: TGTGCCAGCAGGCGAGGGTCCAACACTGAAGCTTTCTTT. It specifies CASRRGSNTEAFF.

The gene calls are TRBV3-1 and TRBJ2-7; 11 nucleotides match TRBD2. The CDR3 is 17 amino acids. Germline lookup yields CDR1 LGHDT and CDR2 YNNKEL (reference sequence). Losses at the gene ends were 2 bases for V and 4 bases for J; bases not matched to a gene: 10. The CDR3 region is CASSQPALAGGDYEQYF. The CDR3, as DNA: TGTGCCAGCAGCCAACCTGCCCTAGCGGGGGGCGATTACGAGCAGTACTTC.

This sequence joins TRBV7-2 and TRBJ2-3; a possible D gene is TRBD1 (5 bases). Germline loops: CDR1 SGHTA, CDR2 FQGNSA. Between the trimmed V and J ends, which lost 7 bases and 5 bases, there was a span of 16 bases. This CDR3 region has 14 residues. The CDR3 loop reads CASTQGRGGDTQYF. The CDR3 nucleotides read TGTGCCAGCACCCAGGGTAGGGGCGGAGATACGCAGTATTTT.